One TCR beta chain is described in this entry. In the original workflow: The authors estimated nucleated cell counts from reference gene primer amplification. Sequencing used immunoSEQ multiplex PCR; TCRdb keeps in-frame clones, though not all of them. That table is the source of V, J and clone size, and D and trimming were worked out from the DNA. This sample has a few hundred thousand clones, with under 90% found just once. The sample is drawn from a study of blood T cell repertoires in COVID-19. Study summary: From the United States, Italy and Spain came samples of acute and convalescent COVID-19.

Participants, about 18 to 90 years old, spanned around 26 US areas. Each participant's cohort was designated according to participant-reported clinical history. The CDR3 consists of 15 residues. The trim removed 2 bases at V and 6 bases at J, leaving 3 bases unmatched. Germline V lookup: CDR1 MNHEY, CDR2 SVGEGT. The specimen sequenced was PBMCs or T cells enriched from blood (not recorded which). The sequence derives from a woman in her fifties or sixties who had recovered from COVID-19. The chain recombines TRBV6-2 or TRBV6-3 with TRBJ2-1; TRBD2 matches at 11 bases. In DNA, the CDR3 is TGTGCCAGCAGTTACCATAGCGGGGGGGCCAATGAGCAGTTCTTC. Its protein is CASSYHSGGANEQFF.